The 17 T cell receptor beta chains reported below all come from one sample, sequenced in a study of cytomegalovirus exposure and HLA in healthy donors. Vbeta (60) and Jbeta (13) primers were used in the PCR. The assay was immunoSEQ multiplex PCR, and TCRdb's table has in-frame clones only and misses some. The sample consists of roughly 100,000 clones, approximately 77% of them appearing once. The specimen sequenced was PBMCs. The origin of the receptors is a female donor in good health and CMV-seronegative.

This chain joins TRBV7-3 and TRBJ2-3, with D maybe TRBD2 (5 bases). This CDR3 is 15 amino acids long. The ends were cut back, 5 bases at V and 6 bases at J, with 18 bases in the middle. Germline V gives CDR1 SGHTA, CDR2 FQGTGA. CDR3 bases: TGTGCCAGCAGCGGTGGACCTTCGTGGGAGGATACGCAGTATTTT. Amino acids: CASSGGPSWEDTQYF. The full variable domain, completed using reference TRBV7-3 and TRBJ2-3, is GAGVSQTPSNKVTEKGKYVELRCDPISGHTALYWYRQSLGQGPEFLIYFQGTGAADDSGLPNDRFFAVRPEGSVSTLKIQRTERGDSAVYLCASSGGPSWEDTQYFGPGTRLTVL.

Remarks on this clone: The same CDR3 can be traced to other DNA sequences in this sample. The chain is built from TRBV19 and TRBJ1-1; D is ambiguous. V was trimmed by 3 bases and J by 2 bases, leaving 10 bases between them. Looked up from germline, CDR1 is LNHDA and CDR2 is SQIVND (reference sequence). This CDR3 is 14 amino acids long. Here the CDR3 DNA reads TGTGCCAGTAGTATCGTAAGTGGCAACACTGAAGCTTTCTTT. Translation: CASSIVSGNTEAFF.

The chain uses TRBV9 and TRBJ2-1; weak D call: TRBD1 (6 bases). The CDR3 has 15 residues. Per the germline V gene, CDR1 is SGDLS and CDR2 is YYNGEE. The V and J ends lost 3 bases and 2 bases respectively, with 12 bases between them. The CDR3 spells CASSGTGSPYNEQFF. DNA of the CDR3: TGTGCCAGCAGCGGAACAGGGTCTCCCTACAATGAGCAGTTCTTC.

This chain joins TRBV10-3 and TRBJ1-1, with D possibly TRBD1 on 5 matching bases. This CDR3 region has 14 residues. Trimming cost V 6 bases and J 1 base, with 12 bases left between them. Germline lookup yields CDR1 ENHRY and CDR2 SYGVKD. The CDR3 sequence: CAISREQGNTEAFF. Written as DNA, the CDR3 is TGTGCCATCAGCAGAGAGCAGGGGAACACTGAAGCTTTCTTT.

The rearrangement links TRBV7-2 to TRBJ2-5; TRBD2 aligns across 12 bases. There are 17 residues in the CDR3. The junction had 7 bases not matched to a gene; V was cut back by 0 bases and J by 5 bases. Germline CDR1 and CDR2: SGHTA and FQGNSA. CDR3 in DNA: TGTGCCAGCAGCTTAGCGTCGTCTAGCGGGAGGGGTGAGACCCAGTACTTC. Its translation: CASSLASSSGRGETQYF.

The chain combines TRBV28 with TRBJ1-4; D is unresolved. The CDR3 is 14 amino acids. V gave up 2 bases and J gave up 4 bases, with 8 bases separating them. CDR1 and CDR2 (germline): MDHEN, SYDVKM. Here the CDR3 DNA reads TGTGCCAGCAGTTTAGGAGGGATTAATGAAAAACTGTTTTTT. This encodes CASSLGGINEKLFF.

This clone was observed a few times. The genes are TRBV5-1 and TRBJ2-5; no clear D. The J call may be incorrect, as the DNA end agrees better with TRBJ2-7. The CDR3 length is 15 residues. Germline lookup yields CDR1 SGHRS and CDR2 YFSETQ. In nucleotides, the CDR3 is TGCGCCAGCAGCTTGGCCGCCCAGTGGGACTACGAGCAGTACTTC. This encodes CASSLAAQWDYEQYF.

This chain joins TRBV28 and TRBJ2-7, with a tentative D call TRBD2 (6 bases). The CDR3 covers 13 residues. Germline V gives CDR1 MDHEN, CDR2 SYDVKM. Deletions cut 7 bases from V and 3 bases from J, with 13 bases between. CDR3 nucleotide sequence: TGTGCCAGCACGACGTTTAGCGGCTACGAGCAGTACTTC. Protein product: CASTTFSGYEQYF.

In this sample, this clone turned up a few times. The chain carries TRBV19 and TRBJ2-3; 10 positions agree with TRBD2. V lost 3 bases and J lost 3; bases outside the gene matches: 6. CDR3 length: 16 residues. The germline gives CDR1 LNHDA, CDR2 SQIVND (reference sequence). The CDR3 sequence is CASSISGRAATDTQYF. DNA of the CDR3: TGTGCCAGTAGTATCAGCGGGAGGGCCGCGACAGATACGCAGTATTTT.

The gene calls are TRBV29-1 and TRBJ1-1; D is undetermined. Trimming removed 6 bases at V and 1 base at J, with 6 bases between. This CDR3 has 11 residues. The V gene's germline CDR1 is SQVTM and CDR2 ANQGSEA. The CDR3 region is CSVPGNTEAFF. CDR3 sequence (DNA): TGCAGCGTCCCGGGGAACACTGAAGCTTTCTTT. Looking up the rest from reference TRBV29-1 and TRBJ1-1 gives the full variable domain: SAVISQKPSRDICQRGTSLTIQCQVDSQVTMMFWYRQQPGQSLTLIATANQGSEATYESGFVIDKFPISRPNLTFSTLTVSNMSPEDSSIYLCSVPGNTEAFFGQGTRLTVV.

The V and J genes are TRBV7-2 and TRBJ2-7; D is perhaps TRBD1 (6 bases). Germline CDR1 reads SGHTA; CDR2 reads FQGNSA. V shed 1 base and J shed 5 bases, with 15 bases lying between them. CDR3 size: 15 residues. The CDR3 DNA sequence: TGTGCCAGCAGCTTAGAGTCGCAGGGGAGCCACGAGCAGTACTTC. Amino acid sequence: CASSLESQGSHEQYF.

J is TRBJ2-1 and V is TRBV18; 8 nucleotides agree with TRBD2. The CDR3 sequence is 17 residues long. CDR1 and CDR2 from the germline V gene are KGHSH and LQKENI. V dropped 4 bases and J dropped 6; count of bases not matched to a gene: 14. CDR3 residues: CASSLTRESGRANEQFF. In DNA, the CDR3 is TGTGCCAGCTCACTAACGAGGGAGAGCGGGAGAGCCAATGAGCAGTTCTTC.

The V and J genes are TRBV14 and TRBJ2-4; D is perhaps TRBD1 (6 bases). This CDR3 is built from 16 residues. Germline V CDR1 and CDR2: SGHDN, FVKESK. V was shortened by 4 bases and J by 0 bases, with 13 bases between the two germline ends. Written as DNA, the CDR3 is TGTGCCAGCAGCCGGACAGACATTCTAGCCAAAAACATTCAGTACTTC. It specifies CASSRTDILAKNIQYF.

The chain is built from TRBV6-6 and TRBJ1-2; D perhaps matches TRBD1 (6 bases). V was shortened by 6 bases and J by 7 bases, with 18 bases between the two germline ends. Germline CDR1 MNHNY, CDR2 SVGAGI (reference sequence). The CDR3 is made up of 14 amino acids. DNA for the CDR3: TGTGCCAGCAGGGGCACAACAGGGCCGCTTGGCTACACCTTC. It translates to CASRGTTGPLGYTF.

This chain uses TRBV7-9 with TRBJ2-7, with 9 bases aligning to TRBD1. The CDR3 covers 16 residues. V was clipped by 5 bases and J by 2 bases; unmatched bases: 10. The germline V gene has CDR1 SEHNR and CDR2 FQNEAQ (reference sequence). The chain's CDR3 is CASSQVDRDRAYEQYF. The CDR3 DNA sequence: TGTGCCAGCAGCCAGGTAGACCGGGACAGGGCCTACGAGCAGTACTTC.

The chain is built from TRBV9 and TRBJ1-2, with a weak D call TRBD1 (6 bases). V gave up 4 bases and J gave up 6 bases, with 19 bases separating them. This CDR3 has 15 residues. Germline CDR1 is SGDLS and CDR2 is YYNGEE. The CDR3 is CASSLRGGPPDGYTF. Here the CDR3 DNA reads TGTGCCAGCAGCTTAAGAGGGGGACCGCCAGATGGCTACACCTTC.

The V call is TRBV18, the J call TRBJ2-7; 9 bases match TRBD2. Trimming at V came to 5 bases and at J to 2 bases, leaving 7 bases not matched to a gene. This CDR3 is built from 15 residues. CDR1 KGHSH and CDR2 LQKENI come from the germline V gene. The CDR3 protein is CASSIRTSVTYEQYF. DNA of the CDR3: TGTGCCAGCTCAATCAGGACTAGCGTTACCTACGAGCAGTACTTC.